Ten or more counts support the clone carrying this T cell receptor beta chain. Its cognate antigen is unknown. The time point is: longitudinal time-point 3. The unsorted libraries had their origin in 2 million PBMCs stored at -80 C. The cDNA was synthesized by means of template-switch 5'RACE, which was carried out with 10-nucleotide random UMIs. TCRdb fed the 5' RACE reads into MiXCR, producing one record per CDR3 protein. The table lists fewer than 85,000 distinct CDR3 sequences, about 4.3% of them singletons. This record comes from a study of neurological immune-mediated disorders. The study, taken as a whole, reports: Among 34 multiple sclerosis patients, 18 had repertoires that phylogenetic grouping placed in one related-CDR3 cluster, a possible signature. In HTLV-1-associated myelopathy, TCR clonal expansion was greatest, and in multiple sclerosis it was least, below healthy controls.

Losses at the gene ends were 4 bases for V and 1 base for J; bases not matched to a gene: 2. CDR1 SGHRS and CDR2 YFSETQ come from the germline V gene. The CDR3 has 14 residues. V gene TRBV5-1 combines with J gene TRBJ1-3; 7 bases are shared with TRBD1. The receptor was derived from a woman aged 55-70 years with multiple sclerosis. The specimen sequenced was PBMCs. The CDR3 DNA follows: TGCGCCAGCAGCCCGGACAGGTCTGGAAACACCATATATTTT. It codes for CASSPDRSGNTIYF.